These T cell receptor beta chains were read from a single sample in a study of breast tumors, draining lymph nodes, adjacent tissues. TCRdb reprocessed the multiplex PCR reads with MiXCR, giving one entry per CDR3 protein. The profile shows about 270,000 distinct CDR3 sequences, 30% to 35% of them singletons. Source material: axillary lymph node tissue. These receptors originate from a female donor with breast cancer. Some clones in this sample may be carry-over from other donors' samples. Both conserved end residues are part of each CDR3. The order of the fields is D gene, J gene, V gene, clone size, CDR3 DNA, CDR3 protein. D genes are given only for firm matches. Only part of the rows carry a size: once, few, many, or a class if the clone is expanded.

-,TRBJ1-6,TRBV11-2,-,TGTGCCAGCAGCTTAAGCAGGGGAGCGGGTGATCCACCCCTCCACTTT,CASSLSRGAGDPPLHF
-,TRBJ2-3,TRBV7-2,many,TGTGCCAGCAGCTTAGCGGGCGGGTCGGGGGCAGATACGCAGTATTTT,CASSLAGGSGADTQYF
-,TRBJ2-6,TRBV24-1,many,TGTGCCACCAGCGGAGGGAACTCTGGGGCCAACGTCCTGACTTTC,CATSGGNSGANVLTF
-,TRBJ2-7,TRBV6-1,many,TGTGCCAGCAGTGATAGTCAGGTGGACGAGCAGTACTTC,CASSDSQVDEQYF
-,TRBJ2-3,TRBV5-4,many,TGTGCCAGCACGGTTGGGCGGAGCACAGATACGCAGTATTTT,CASTVGRSTDTQYF
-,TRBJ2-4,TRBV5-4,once,TGTGCCAGCAGCGTAACAGGGAGTAAGGCCAAAAACATTCAGTACTTC,CASSVTGSKAKNIQYF
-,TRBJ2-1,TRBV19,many,TGTGCCAGTAGTATAGGGCGACCTACCTACAATGAGCAGTTCTTC,CASSIGRPTYNEQFF
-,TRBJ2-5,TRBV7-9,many,TGTGCCAGCAGCTTTGGCCGGGCAGAAGAGACCCAGTACTTC,CASSFGRAEETQYF
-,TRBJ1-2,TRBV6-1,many,TGTGCCAGCAGTGAAATCGCCCTGAGCTATGGCTACACCTTC,CASSEIALSYGYTF
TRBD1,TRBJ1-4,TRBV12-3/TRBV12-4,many,TGTGCCAGCAGTCTCGGACAGGGGGCAGCTGAAAAACTGTTTTTT,CASSLGQGAAEKLFF
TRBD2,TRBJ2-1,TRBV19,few,TGTGCCAGTAATGCCGCTAGCGGTAATGAGCAGTTCTTC,CASNAASGNEQFF
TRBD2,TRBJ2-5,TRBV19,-,TGTGCCAGCAGTGATAGACTAGCGGGAGTTGAGACCCTGTACTTC,CASSDRLAGVETLYF
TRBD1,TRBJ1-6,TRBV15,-,TGTGCCACCAGCGGCCCCCGGGACAGGCGAGATTCACCCCTCCACTTT,CATSGPRDRRDSPLHF
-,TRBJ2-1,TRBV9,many,TGTGCCAGCAGCGTAGAGCGGAATGAGCAGTTCTTC,CASSVERNEQFF
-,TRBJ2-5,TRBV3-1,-,TGTGCCAGCAGCCAAGGGGGGATCGGGTCGGAGACCCAGTACTTC,CASSQGGIGSETQYF
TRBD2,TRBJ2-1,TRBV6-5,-,TGTGCCACCAGAGGGACTAGCGGTATTGAGCAGTTCTTC,CATRGTSGIEQFF
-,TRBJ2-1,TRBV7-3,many,TGTGCCAGCAGCTCGACGGGAGTCGAGCAGTTCTTC,CASSSTGVEQFF
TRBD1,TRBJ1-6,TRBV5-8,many,TGTGCCAGCAGCTTAGGGGGACAGGGGGCGAACTCACCCCTCCACTTT,CASSLGGQGANSPLHF
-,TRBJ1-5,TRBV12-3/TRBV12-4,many,TGTGCCAGCAGTCCCCTACAGGGAAGGGATCAGCCCCAGCATTTT,CASSPLQGRDQPQHF
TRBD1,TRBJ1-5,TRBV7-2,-,TGTGCCAGCAGCTTAGCCGGGACAGGGGTCAATCAGCCCCAGCATTTT,CASSLAGTGVNQPQHF
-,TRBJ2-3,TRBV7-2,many,TGTGCCAGCAGCCCCCATGGGGCCTCCACAGATACGCAGTATTTT,CASSPHGASTDTQYF
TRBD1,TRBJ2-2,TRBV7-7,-,TGTGCTAACAGCTTGGACAGGGACACCGGGGGGCTGTTTTTT,CANSLDRDTGGLFF
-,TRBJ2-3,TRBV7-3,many,TGTGCCAGCAGCTCCCCTGGCGAGAGCGGAGATACGCAGTATTTT,CASSSPGESGDTQYF
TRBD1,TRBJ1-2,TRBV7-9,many,TGTGCCAGCAGCGGACAGGGAAGCTATGGCTACACCTTC,CASSGQGSYGYTF
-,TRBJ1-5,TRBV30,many,TGTGCCTGGAGTGTAAAGTCGGGAAATCAGCCCCAGCATTTT,CAWSVKSGNQPQHF
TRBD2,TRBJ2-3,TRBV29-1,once,TGCAGCGTTGTATTGGCGGGAGGGAGCACAGATACGCAGTATTTT,CSVVLAGGSTDTQYF
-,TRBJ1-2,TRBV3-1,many,TGTGCCAGCAGCCAAGTGGGTCCGGGTAGCTATGGCTACACCTTC,CASSQVGPGSYGYTF
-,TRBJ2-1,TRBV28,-,TGTGCCAGCCAATGGGAGTACAATGAGCAGTTCTTC,CASQWEYNEQFF
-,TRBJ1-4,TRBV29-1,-,TGCAGCTTAAGGAGGGGCCTTAATGAAAAACTGTTTTTT,CSLRRGLNEKLFF
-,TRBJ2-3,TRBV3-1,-,TGTGCCAGCAGCCAAGGTCTGGGAAGCACAGATACGCAGTATTTT,CASSQGLGSTDTQYF
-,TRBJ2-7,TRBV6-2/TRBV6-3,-,TGTGCCAGCGGCATACCCCTCTACGAGCAGTACTTC,CASGIPLYEQYF
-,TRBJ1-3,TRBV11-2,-,TGTGCCAGCAGCTTAGGACTAGCGGTGGCTGGAAACACCATATATTTT,CASSLGLAVAGNTIYF
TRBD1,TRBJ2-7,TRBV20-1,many,TGCAGTGCCACAACCTCGGGACAGGGGGCTTTCTACGAGCAGTACTTC,CSATTSGQGAFYEQYF
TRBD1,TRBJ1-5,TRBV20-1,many,TGCAGTGCTCCGGGACAGCCAAATCAGCCCCAGCATTTT,CSAPGQPNQPQHF
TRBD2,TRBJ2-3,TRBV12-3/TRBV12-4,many,TGTGCCAGCAGCCAAGGGTTAGCGGGGGGGGCAGATACGCAGTATTTT,CASSQGLAGGADTQYF
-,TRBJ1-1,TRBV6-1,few,TGTGCCAGCAGTGTAGTCTTGAACACTGAAGCTTTCTTT,CASSVVLNTEAFF
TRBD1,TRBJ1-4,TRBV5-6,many,TGTGCCAGCAGCTGGGGACAGGGTACTAATGAAAAACTGTTTTTT,CASSWGQGTNEKLFF
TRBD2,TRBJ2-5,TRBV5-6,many,TGTGCCAGCAGCTTGGGCGGGGGGCGTGGGGAGACCCAGTACTTC,CASSLGGGRGETQYF
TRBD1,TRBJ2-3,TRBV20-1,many,TGCAGTGCGAAAACAGGGGAGAACACAGATACGCAGTATTTT,CSAKTGENTDTQYF
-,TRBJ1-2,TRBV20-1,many,TGCAGTGCTAGTCCGCCTGGGACGTTTGGCTACACCTTC,CSASPPGTFGYTF
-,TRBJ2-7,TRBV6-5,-,TGTGCCAGCAGCTCAAGCAGAGCCTCCTACGAGCAGTACTTC,CASSSSRASYEQYF
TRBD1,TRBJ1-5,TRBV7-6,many,TGTGCCAGCGGGGACAGGGCCGGGCAGCCCCAGCATTTT,CASGDRAGQPQHF
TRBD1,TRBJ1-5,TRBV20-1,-,TGCAGTGCCCGGGACAGGGCCCGTCAGCCCCAGCATTTT,CSARDRARQPQHF
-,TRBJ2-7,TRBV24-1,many,TGTGCCACCAGTGCGGGGGCCGGGCGCGAGCAGTACTTC,CATSAGAGREQYF